This entry concerns a single T cell receptor beta chain. What it binds is not known. The data stem from a study of identical twins. Findings and limits, study-wide: Insertions ran lower in abundant cord blood beta clonotypes, though not in memory repertoires. Alpha sequences that were out-of-frame and twin-shared showed an excess of low generation probability. The authors drew conclusions from cross-sectional statistical analysis rather than following the same donors.

Germline V CDR1 and CDR2: SGHVS, FQNEAQ. Trimming pared 1 base from V and 3 bases from J, leaving 10 bases between. The CDR3 runs 14 residues. A single record per CDR3 protein comes from TCRdb applying MiXCR to the 5' RACE reads. The sample consists of around 290,000 distinct CDR3 sequences, roughly 10% of them appearing once. Every one of the donors was a healthy Caucasian. The same data also contributed to another study, on yellow fever vaccine responses in identical twins.

The chain carries TRBV7-8 and TRBJ2-7; the D is unclear. Specimen: CD8+ T cells sorted from blood. This clonotype originated in a woman younger than 30 in good health. CDR3 residues: CASSLEISLYEQYF. CDR3 coding DNA: TGTGCCAGCAGCTTAGAGATTAGCCTCTACGAGCAGTACTTC.